This T cell receptor beta chain emerged from a study of patients and donors after allogeneic stem cell transplantation. Trimming shortened V by 7 bases and J by 2 bases, and 11 bases separated the two germline ends. Germline CDR1 and CDR2: SQVTM and ANQGSEA. There are 13 residues in the CDR3. The table lists this clonotype with many counts. TCRdb reanalysed the RT-PCR reads using MiXCR and keeps one entry per CDR3 protein. The sample has tens of thousands of distinct CDR3 sequences; roughly 4.9% are singletons. The chain joins TRBV29-1 to TRBJ2-2; possible D gene TRBD2, 6 bases. This sequence originates from a human donor who was either an allogeneic HSCT recipient or a stem cell or donor lymphocyte infusion donor (not recorded which). It is not recorded whose cells these are; they may come from a transplant donor. Sequencing used blood, either unsorted or a sorted T cell fraction (not recorded which). Written as DNA, the CDR3 is TGCAGCGCCGGGGGACTCAACACCGGGGAGCTGTTTTTT. This gives the protein CSAGGLNTGELFF.